Listed below are T cell receptor beta chains from one sample, sequenced in a study of shared clonotypes between healthy human individuals. Method: immunoSEQ multiplex PCR; TCRdb's copy keeps in-frame clones and lacks some. This sample has about 1,900,000 clones, with approximately 95% found just once. Sample: naive CD8+ T cells sorted from blood. The receptor source for this set is a man between 18 and 29 years old in good health. Both conserved end residues are part of each CDR3. The D gene is left open where the match is weak. Not every row has a clone size; where given, it reads once, few, many or a size class.

d_call: -; clone_size: -; j_call: TRBJ1-1; v_call: TRBV9; cdr3_aa: CASSVYSGTEAFF; cdr3_nt: TGTGCCAGCAGCGTCTACTCCGGGACTGAAGCTTTCTTT
d_call: TRBD1; clone_size: -; j_call: TRBJ2-7; v_call: TRBV7-9; cdr3_aa: CASSIRDRPLYEQYF; cdr3_nt: TGTGCCAGCAGCATCCGGGACAGACCTCTCTACGAGCAGTACTTC
d_call: -; clone_size: -; j_call: TRBJ1-2; v_call: TRBV19; cdr3_aa: CASSIDVRGMVSYTF; cdr3_nt: TGTGCCAGTAGTATAGATGTCCGGGGGATGGTCAGCTACACCTTC
d_call: TRBD1; clone_size: -; j_call: TRBJ2-3; v_call: TRBV29-1; cdr3_aa: CSVVGDREADTQYF; cdr3_nt: TGCAGCGTTGTCGGGGACAGGGAGGCAGATACGCAGTATTTT
d_call: -; clone_size: once; j_call: TRBJ2-3; v_call: TRBV10-1; cdr3_aa: CASSDGAGTDTQYF; cdr3_nt: TGCGCCAGCAGTGACGGGGCTGGCACAGATACGCAGTATTTT
d_call: -; clone_size: -; j_call: TRBJ1-6; v_call: TRBV30; cdr3_aa: CAWKVGVYNSPLHF; cdr3_nt: TGTGCCTGGAAAGTAGGGGTGTATAATTCACCCCTCCACTTT
d_call: TRBD2; clone_size: -; j_call: TRBJ2-1; v_call: TRBV13; cdr3_aa: CASSVGPSGGDPSSYNEQFF; cdr3_nt: TGTGCCAGCAGCGTAGGGCCTAGCGGGGGGGACCCTAGCTCCTACAATGAGCAGTTCTTC
d_call: -; clone_size: -; j_call: TRBJ2-3; v_call: TRBV13; cdr3_aa: CASSLVQVRGTDTQYF; cdr3_nt: TGTGCCAGCAGCTTAGTCCAGGTACGAGGCACAGATACGCAGTATTTT
d_call: -; clone_size: once; j_call: TRBJ2-3; v_call: TRBV5-6; cdr3_aa: CASSLGDIEYTDTQYF; cdr3_nt: TGTGCCAGCAGCCTGGGAGATATAGAGTACACAGATACGCAGTATTTT
d_call: -; clone_size: -; j_call: TRBJ2-7; v_call: TRBV19; cdr3_aa: CASSIGFSLDEQYF; cdr3_nt: TGTGCCAGTAGTATAGGATTTTCGCTCGACGAGCAGTACTTC
d_call: -; clone_size: -; j_call: TRBJ2-7; v_call: TRBV27; cdr3_aa: CASSAGGGVYEQYF; cdr3_nt: TGTGCCAGCAGCGCTGGGGGAGGTGTCTACGAGCAGTACTTC
d_call: -; clone_size: -; j_call: TRBJ2-7; v_call: TRBV6-5; cdr3_aa: CASSYSGQSYEQYF; cdr3_nt: TGTGCCAGCAGTTACTCCGGACAGAGCTACGAGCAGTACTTC
d_call: -; clone_size: -; j_call: TRBJ2-3; v_call: TRBV5-4; cdr3_aa: CAKSSGLESDTQYF; cdr3_nt: TGTGCCAAAAGTTCGGGCCTGGAGTCAGATACGCAGTATTTT
d_call: TRBD2; clone_size: -; j_call: TRBJ2-7; v_call: TRBV7-4; cdr3_aa: CASNQFEVTSVSYEQYF; cdr3_nt: TGTGCCAGCAACCAGTTCGAGGTTACTAGCGTCTCCTACGAGCAGTACTTC
d_call: TRBD2; clone_size: -; j_call: TRBJ2-3; v_call: TRBV27; cdr3_aa: CASRGLAVTDTQYF; cdr3_nt: TGTGCCAGCAGGGGACTAGCGGTCACAGATACGCAGTATTTT
d_call: TRBD2; clone_size: -; j_call: TRBJ2-1; v_call: TRBV4-3; cdr3_aa: CASSQLLAGGLEQFF; cdr3_nt: TGCGCCAGCAGCCAGCTCCTAGCGGGAGGGCTTGAGCAGTTCTTC
d_call: -; clone_size: -; j_call: TRBJ1-2; v_call: TRBV9; cdr3_aa: CASSVGGVANYGYTF; cdr3_nt: TGTGCCAGCAGCGTAGGTGGGGTGGCTAACTATGGCTACACCTTC
d_call: -; clone_size: -; j_call: TRBJ2-2; v_call: TRBV4-1; cdr3_aa: CASSPRDDNGELFF; cdr3_nt: TGCGCCAGCAGCCCTAGGGACGATAACGGGGAGCTGTTTTTT
d_call: -; clone_size: -; j_call: TRBJ1-5; v_call: TRBV27; cdr3_aa: CASSLSPPDGVGNQPQHF; cdr3_nt: TGTGCCAGCAGTTTAAGCCCCCCGGACGGCGTCGGCAATCAGCCCCAGCATTTT
d_call: TRBD1; clone_size: -; j_call: TRBJ2-7; v_call: TRBV5-5; cdr3_aa: CASSTRQGYEQYF; cdr3_nt: TGTGCCAGCAGCACCCGACAGGGTTACGAGCAGTACTTC
d_call: -; clone_size: -; j_call: TRBJ2-1; v_call: TRBV27; cdr3_aa: CASSLTWDNYNEQFF; cdr3_nt: TGTGCCAGCAGTCTAACCTGGGACAATTACAATGAGCAGTTCTTC
d_call: TRBD1; clone_size: -; j_call: TRBJ2-7; v_call: TRBV7-9; cdr3_aa: CASSSGTGGDEQYF; cdr3_nt: TGTGCCAGCAGCTCCGGGACAGGGGGGGACGAGCAGTACTTC
d_call: -; clone_size: -; j_call: TRBJ1-1; v_call: TRBV15; cdr3_aa: CATSRGAGTEAFF; cdr3_nt: TGTGCCACCAGCAGGGGTGCGGGGACTGAAGCTTTCTTT
d_call: TRBD2; clone_size: -; j_call: TRBJ2-3; v_call: TRBV2; cdr3_aa: CASIGTSGGTSTDTQYF; cdr3_nt: TGTGCCAGCATCGGGACTAGCGGGGGGACGAGCACAGATACGCAGTATTTT
d_call: TRBD2; clone_size: -; j_call: TRBJ2-1; v_call: TRBV30; cdr3_aa: CAWSVFSGGEQFF; cdr3_nt: TGTGCCTGGAGCGTATTCAGCGGGGGCGAGCAGTTCTTC
d_call: TRBD1; clone_size: -; j_call: TRBJ2-5; v_call: TRBV6-5; cdr3_aa: CASSYTGQMETQYF; cdr3_nt: TGTGCCAGCAGTTACACGGGACAGATGGAGACCCAGTACTTC
d_call: -; clone_size: -; j_call: TRBJ2-2; v_call: TRBV6-5; cdr3_aa: CASSYALPPPGELFF; cdr3_nt: TGTGCCAGCAGTTACGCATTACCCCCCCCAGGGGAGCTGTTTTTT
d_call: -; clone_size: -; j_call: TRBJ2-2; v_call: TRBV30; cdr3_aa: CAVTANTGELFF; cdr3_nt: TGTGCCGTGACAGCGAACACCGGGGAGCTGTTTTTT
d_call: -; clone_size: -; j_call: TRBJ1-1; v_call: TRBV21-1; cdr3_aa: CASGGTGNTEAFF; cdr3_nt: TGTGCCAGCGGCGGGACGGGGAACACTGAAGCTTTCTTT
d_call: -; clone_size: -; j_call: TRBJ1-2; v_call: TRBV9; cdr3_aa: CASSLLGGWDGYTF; cdr3_nt: TGTGCCAGCAGCCTCCTAGGGGGATGGGATGGCTACACCTTC
d_call: TRBD2; clone_size: -; j_call: TRBJ2-7; v_call: TRBV27; cdr3_aa: CASKSGSSRDEQYF; cdr3_nt: TGTGCCAGCAAGAGCGGGAGTTCGAGGGACGAGCAGTACTTC
d_call: TRBD2; clone_size: -; j_call: TRBJ2-7; v_call: TRBV27; cdr3_aa: CASRRLAGAVYEQYF; cdr3_nt: TGTGCCAGCAGACGACTAGCGGGAGCTGTTTACGAGCAGTACTTC
d_call: -; clone_size: -; j_call: TRBJ2-6; v_call: TRBV5-1; cdr3_aa: CASSVQGANVLTF; cdr3_nt: TGCGCCAGCAGCGTACAGGGGGCCAACGTCCTGACTTTC
d_call: TRBD2; clone_size: -; j_call: TRBJ2-5; v_call: TRBV29-1; cdr3_aa: CSLLGVLAGTQETQYF; cdr3_nt: TGCAGCTTGCTGGGGGTGCTAGCGGGGACCCAAGAGACCCAGTACTTC
d_call: -; clone_size: once; j_call: TRBJ2-7; v_call: TRBV7-8; cdr3_aa: CASSPTHGDRNSYEQYF; cdr3_nt: TGTGCCAGCAGCCCCACACACGGCGACCGTAACTCCTACGAGCAGTACTTC
d_call: -; clone_size: -; j_call: TRBJ2-7; v_call: TRBV5-6; cdr3_aa: CASSPNGAYEQYF; cdr3_nt: TGTGCCAGCAGCCCCAATGGGGCCTACGAGCAGTACTTC
d_call: -; clone_size: -; j_call: TRBJ1-2; v_call: TRBV16; cdr3_aa: CASSQSGSYGYTF; cdr3_nt: TGTGCCAGCAGCCAATCGGGAAGCTATGGCTACACCTTC
d_call: TRBD1; clone_size: -; j_call: TRBJ2-7; v_call: TRBV5-8; cdr3_aa: CASGDFTGAEQYF; cdr3_nt: TGTGCCAGCGGCGACTTTACAGGGGCCGAGCAGTACTTC
d_call: TRBD1; clone_size: -; j_call: TRBJ1-1; v_call: TRBV5-4; cdr3_aa: CASSSRQGNTEAFF; cdr3_nt: TGTGCCAGCAGCTCTCGACAGGGGAACACTGAAGCTTTCTTT
d_call: TRBD1; clone_size: -; j_call: TRBJ2-7; v_call: TRBV29-1; cdr3_aa: CSVEEEQGAWAYEQYF; cdr3_nt: TGCAGCGTTGAAGAGGAACAGGGGGCATGGGCCTACGAGCAGTACTTC
d_call: -; clone_size: -; j_call: TRBJ2-7; v_call: TRBV7-8; cdr3_aa: CASSLRGDGSSYEQYF; cdr3_nt: TGTGCCAGCAGCTTAAGGGGTGACGGGAGCTCCTACGAGCAGTACTTC
d_call: -; clone_size: -; j_call: TRBJ1-1; v_call: TRBV19; cdr3_aa: CASSIGMNTEAFF; cdr3_nt: TGTGCCAGTAGTATAGGCATGAACACTGAAGCTTTCTTT
d_call: TRBD1; clone_size: once; j_call: TRBJ2-1; v_call: TRBV13; cdr3_aa: CASSLETGDNEQFF; cdr3_nt: TGTGCCAGCAGCCTCGAGACAGGGGACAATGAGCAGTTCTTC
d_call: -; clone_size: -; j_call: TRBJ2-1; v_call: TRBV2; cdr3_aa: CASSGTYNEQFF; cdr3_nt: TGTGCCAGCTCCGGCACCTACAATGAGCAGTTCTTC
d_call: -; clone_size: few; j_call: TRBJ2-2; v_call: TRBV6-5; cdr3_aa: CASSYSGTGELFF; cdr3_nt: TGTGCCAGCAGTTACTCCGGGACCGGGGAGCTGTTTTTT
d_call: -; clone_size: -; j_call: TRBJ2-2; v_call: TRBV7-9; cdr3_aa: CASTLLDTNTGELFF; cdr3_nt: TGTGCCAGCACCCTACTGGACACGAACACCGGGGAGCTGTTTTTT
d_call: TRBD1; clone_size: -; j_call: TRBJ2-1; v_call: TRBV19; cdr3_aa: CASSILDRAQDEQFF; cdr3_nt: TGTGCCAGTAGTATCCTGGACAGGGCTCAGGATGAGCAGTTCTTC
d_call: -; clone_size: -; j_call: TRBJ2-3; v_call: TRBV27; cdr3_aa: CASSLTGEWIADTQYF; cdr3_nt: TGTGCCAGCAGTTTAACCGGGGAGTGGATAGCAGATACGCAGTATTTT
d_call: -; clone_size: -; j_call: TRBJ2-7; v_call: TRBV12-5; cdr3_aa: CASGDLEQGITYEQYF; cdr3_nt: TGTGCTAGTGGTGACCTGGAGCAGGGGATAACCTACGAGCAGTACTTC
d_call: TRBD2; clone_size: -; j_call: TRBJ2-1; v_call: TRBV19; cdr3_aa: CASHASGINEQFF; cdr3_nt: TGTGCCAGCCATGCTAGCGGGATCAATGAGCAGTTCTTC
d_call: -; clone_size: -; j_call: TRBJ2-2; v_call: TRBV6-5; cdr3_aa: CASSYRGTNTGELFF; cdr3_nt: TGTGCCAGCAGTTACAGGGGTACGAACACCGGGGAGCTGTTTTTT
d_call: -; clone_size: -; j_call: TRBJ2-5; v_call: TRBV9; cdr3_aa: CASSVGGTQETQYF; cdr3_nt: TGTGCCAGCAGCGTAGGGGGGACCCAAGAGACCCAGTACTTC
d_call: -; clone_size: -; j_call: TRBJ1-2; v_call: TRBV10-3; cdr3_aa: CAISESIGEVLDYGYTF; cdr3_nt: TGTGCCATCAGTGAGTCCATAGGGGAGGTCCTAGACTATGGCTACACCTTC
d_call: -; clone_size: -; j_call: TRBJ1-5; v_call: TRBV15; cdr3_aa: CATSRDLGFGQPQHF; cdr3_nt: TGTGCCACCAGCAGAGATTTGGGTTTCGGGCAGCCCCAGCATTTT